This T cell receptor (beta chain) was recorded in a study of vaccination and CD4 T cells after COVID-19. The germline V gene has CDR1 MNHEY and CDR2 SMNVEV (reference sequence). CDR3 length: 16 residues. The Oncomine TCR Beta short-read assay sequenced DNA from cultured CD4+ T cells. Genomic DNA was extracted from cultured CD4+ T cells. TCRdb processed the PCR reads anew with MiXCR; each CDR3 protein has one entry. The sample records about 9,200 distinct CDR3 sequences, 30% to 35% being singletons. Treatment described: approximately nine-day PBMC culture with coronavirus spike peptide pools or control peptides (ViraFEST assay). The unexposed donor gave CD4+ T cells before the COVID-19 pandemic (2011-2018). With regard to this clonotype: Its antigen is undetermined. At one of its ends the junction is not consistent with the germline gene, which may arise from a read error.

The material sequenced was CD4+ T cells from blood, cultured in vitro. This chain uses TRBV27 with TRBJ1-2; TRBD1 matches at 12 bases. The TCR was taken from a human donor in good health. CDR3 sequence (DNA): TGTGCCAGCAGTTTATCCGGGACAGGGGGCAACTATGGCCACACCTTC. Translated: CASSLSGTGGNYGHTF.